The 19 T cell receptor beta chains given below trace back to one sample, sequenced in a study of tumor-infiltrating lymphocytes in glioblastoma multiforme. TCRB libraries came from RNA via three nested multiplex PCR rounds. Via MiXCR, TCRdb re-called the multiplex PCR reads, giving one row per CDR3 protein. The table lists about 9,600 distinct CDR3 sequences, approximately 65% of them singletons, with about 53% in the top ten. The sample consisted of brain tumor tissue. The origin of the receptors is a male donor with glioblastoma.

The chain combines TRBV20-1 with TRBJ1-6, with TRBD1 matching over 9 bases. Germline assignment: CDR1 DFQATT and CDR2 SNEGSKA (reference sequence). This CDR3 has 17 residues. Unmatched junction bases numbered 7, after V lost 0 bases and J lost 4 bases. CDR3 loop: CSARDSRGTGYNSPLHF. As DNA, the CDR3 is TGCAGTGCTAGAGATTCGAGGGGGACAGGGTATAATTCACCCCTCCACTTT.

Regarding this clonotype: Germline and junction disagree at one end, which may indicate a read error. The V call is TRBV29-1, the J call TRBJ1-6, with TRBD1 identical over 7 bases. The length of the CDR3 is 13 residues. Looked up from germline, CDR1 is SQVTM and CDR2 is ANQGSEA. The DNA for the CDR3 is TGCAGCGTCGCCGGGGACAGAGAATCACCCCTCCGCTTT. It specifies CSVAGDRESPLRF.

This clonotype was detected only a few times. V and J are TRBV29-1 and TRBJ1-1, with D tentatively TRBD1 (5 bases). This CDR3 has 13 residues. V shed 6 bases and J shed 2 bases, with 13 bases lying between them. Germline assignment: CDR1 SQVTM and CDR2 ANQGSEA. The CDR3 is CSVGTASNTEAFF. The CDR3 DNA is TGCAGCGTGGGGACCGCCTCAAACACTGAAGCTTTCTTT. The variable domain in full, with the rest retrieved from reference TRBV29-1 and TRBJ1-1, is SAVISQKPSRDICQRGTSLTIQCQVDSQVTMMFWYRQQPGQSLTLIATANQGSEATYESGFVIDKFPISRPNLTFSTLTVSNMSPEDSSIYLCSVGTASNTEAFFGQGTRLTVV.

Turning to this clonotype: At one of its ends the junction is not consistent with the germline gene, which may arise from a read error. The chain links TRBV5-4 to TRBJ2-1, with 15 bases fitting TRBD2. From germline, CDR1 is SGHNT and CDR2 YYREEE (reference sequence). The CDR3 has 16 amino acids. CDR3 sequence (DNA): TGTGTCAGCAACACCCGGACTAGCGGGAGGGCCGGTGAGCAGTTCTTC. Protein product: CVSNTRTSGRAGEQFF.

At least ten counts were recorded for this clonotype. The chain links TRBV7-8 to TRBJ1-1; D unresolved. V was pared by 3 bases and J by 5 bases, with 13 bases between. The CDR3 loop spans 14 amino acids. The germline V gene encodes CDR1 SGHVS and CDR2 FQNEAQ. The CDR3: CASSFGPPPTEAFF. The DNA for the CDR3 is TGTGCCAGCAGCTTCGGGCCTCCTCCGACTGAAGCTTTCTTT.

In this sample, this clonotype turned up once. Compared with germline, one end of the junction differs, possibly owing to a read error. This rearrangement joins TRBV12-5 to TRBJ2-7; weak D call: TRBD2 (5 bases). Germline V lookup: CDR1 LGHNT, CDR2 FRNRAP. The CDR3 covers 15 residues. CDR3 DNA sequence: TGTGCTAGTGGTTTCTCTAGCCCTCAACGAATTCCGGGGTATTTC. Residues: CASGFSSPQRIPGYF.

V and J are TRBV12-3 or TRBV12-4 and TRBJ1-1, with D unclear. The CDR3 is 13 residues long. Trimming shortened V by 8 bases and J by 0 bases, and 10 bases separated the two germline ends. The CDR3: CASGGQLNTEAFF. The CDR3, as DNA: TGTGCCAGCGGTGGCCAGTTGAACACTGAAGCTTTCTTT.

This clonotype came up many times. The gene calls are TRBV6-5 and TRBJ2-5, with TRBD2 matching over 8 bases. The V gene end was trimmed by 2 bases and the J gene end by 4 bases; junction bases not matched to a gene: 3. Germline V gives CDR1 MNHEY, CDR2 SVGAGI. This CDR3 is built from 14 residues. The CDR3, as DNA: TGTGCCAGCAGTTACAAGGCGGGAGGAGAGACCCAGTACTTC. It yields the protein CASSYKAGGETQYF.

The J gene is TRBJ2-2, the V gene TRBV6-1; D remains ambiguous. The CDR3 length is 13 residues. Germline V gene data show CDR1 as MNHNS and CDR2 as SASEGT. The V and J ends lost 3 bases and 4 bases respectively, with 6 bases between them. The CDR3 sequence: CASSEFTTGELFF. DNA of the CDR3: TGTGCCAGCAGTGAGTTTACCACCGGGGAGCTGTTTTTT.

The chain uses TRBV29-1 and TRBJ2-1; unclear D gene. Germline V gene data show CDR1 as SQVTM and CDR2 as ANQGSEA. The CDR3 spans 15 residues. V was cut by 7 bases and J by 16 bases, with 32 bases left in between. CDR3 sequence: CSELTPSATYNEKFF. In DNA form, the CDR3 reads TGCAGCGAATTAACTCCCTCAGCCACCTACAATGAGAAATTCTTC.

This clonotype was recorded only once. The V and J genes are TRBV6-2 or TRBV6-3 and TRBJ2-7; 10 bases are a match to TRBD1. Germline CDR1 MNHEY, CDR2 SVGEGT. The CDR3 is made up of 16 amino acids. V trimming: 5 bases; J trimming: 3 bases; junction bases outside the gene matches: 10. CDR3 sequence: CASSKGQGRMNYEQYF. CDR3 DNA sequence: TGTGCCAGCAGTAAGGGACAGGGGAGGATGAACTACGAGCAGTACTTC.

The rearrangement links TRBV5-4 to TRBJ2-1, with 13 bases matching TRBD2. Germline values: CDR1 SGHNT, CDR2 YYREEE (reference sequence). The CDR3 extends over 17 amino acids. Unmatched junction bases numbered 10, after V lost 2 bases and J lost 8 bases. The CDR3 DNA reads TGTGCCAGCAGCTTACCTCGGACTAGCGGGAGAGTCGATGAGCAGTTCTTC. Residues: CASSLPRTSGRVDEQFF.

The rearrangement joins TRBV10-3 to TRBJ2-6; D possibly corresponds to TRBD1 (5 bases). V was clipped by 4 bases and J by 0 bases, with 16 bases between them. CDR3 length equals 18 residues. CDR1 is ENHRY, CDR2 SYGVKD, per germline. In DNA, the CDR3 is TGTGCCATCAGTGGATGGAGACAGAGATACTCTGGGGCCAACGTCCTGACTTTC. Protein product: CAISGWRQRYSGANVLTF.

As to this clonotype: Because it lacks the conserved phenylalanine or tryptophan at the end, this CDR3 is likely a read error. V is TRBV12-3 or TRBV12-4 and J is TRBJ2-7, with TRBD2 as a possible D gene (5 bases). This CDR3 is 13 amino acids long. Trimming cost V 2 bases and J 6 bases, with 11 bases left between them. This chain's CDR3 is CASSLSTTSEQYI. CDR3 in DNA: TGTGCCAGCAGTTTATCTACTACTAGCGAGCAGTACATC.

The rearrangement uses TRBV10-3 and TRBJ2-1, with D possibly being TRBD1 or TRBD2 (5 bases each). Deletions cut 3 bases from V and 6 bases from J, with 15 bases between. This CDR3 has 15 residues. Germline V gene sequence: CDR1 ENHRY, CDR2 SYGVKD. The CDR3 bases are TGTGCCATCAGTGACCGGGACGCCTTAGGCAATGAGCAGTTCTTC. Protein product: CAISDRDALGNEQFF.

The chain employs TRBV19 and TRBJ1-2, with 7 bases identical to TRBD1. This CDR3 contains 12 residues. Germline assignment: CDR1 LNHDA and CDR2 SQIVND (reference sequence). V lost 9 bases and J lost 4; bases outside the gene matches: 5. CDR3 region: CARITGAYGYTF. CDR3 bases: TGTGCCAGAATTACAGGGGCCTATGGCTACACCTTC.

This clonotype was picked up many times. The chain recombines TRBV29-1 with TRBJ2-1; TRBD2 matches 9 bases. V lost 4 bases to trimming and J lost 6 bases; unmatched junction nucleotides: 4. The germline gives CDR1 SQVTM, CDR2 ANQGSEA. This CDR3 has 13 amino acids. The DNA of the CDR3 is TGCAGCGTTGGGGGGCGGGGGGGCAATGAGCAGTTCTTC. Protein sequence: CSVGGRGGNEQFF.

The chain has TRBV6-6 and TRBJ2-2; TRBD1 agrees at 9 bases. Trimming at V came to 4 bases and at J to 7 bases, leaving 4 bases not matched to a gene. This CDR3 is 14 amino acids long. CDR1 is MNHNY, CDR2 SVGAGI, per germline (reference sequence). The CDR3 nucleotides read TGTGCCAGCAGTTGGGACAGGGACGTCGGGGAGCTGTTTTTT. It yields the protein CASSWDRDVGELFF.

The chain has TRBV20-1 and TRBJ2-3; TRBD2 matches at 10 bases. CDR1 and CDR2 (germline): DFQATT, SNEGSKA (reference sequence). V lost 8 bases and J lost 2; bases outside the gene matches: 10. CDR3 length: 15 amino acids. CDR3 sequence: CSPGTSGDPTDTQYF. DNA for the CDR3: TGCAGTCCTGGAACTAGCGGGGACCCCACAGATACGCAGTATTTT.